This entry is about one T cell receptor (beta chain). The CDR3 sequence is 15 residues long. Trimming cost V 0 bases and J 5 bases; bases outside gene matches: 7. The germline CDR1 and CDR2 sequences are SGHAT and FQDESV (reference sequence). The data were obtained in a study of T cell changes during pregnancy in multiple sclerosis. Clones were read by immunoSEQ multiplex PCR, and TCRdb kept only the in-frame ones, dropping some. Here the sample spans 35,000 to 45,000 clones, around 93% being singletons. This receptor was identified in a female donor with multiple sclerosis, enrolled in a pregnancy study. This chain uses TRBV11-1 with TRBJ2-7, with 7 bases identical to TRBD1. Specimen: CD4+ T cells from peripheral blood mononuclear cells, collected before pregnancy. CDR3 protein: CASSLAHRGRDEQYF. The DNA for the CDR3 is TGTGCCAGCAGCTTAGCGCACAGGGGTAGAGACGAGCAGTACTTC.